The table lists the clone carrying this T cell receptor (beta chain) with many counts. Its matching antigen is unknown. The CDR3 consists of 13 residues. The V gene end was trimmed by 8 bases and the J gene end by 1 base; junction bases not matched to a gene: 3. From germline, CDR1 is ENHRY and CDR2 SYGVKD. Generation of TCR beta libraries employed quantitative 5'-RACE incorporating molecular barcodes. TCRdb re-analysed the 5' RACE reads in MiXCR, keeping a single row per CDR3 protein. There are approximately 350,000 distinct CDR3 sequences in the sample; about 15% occur only once, and less than 1.1% lies in the top ten. These data come from a study of CD8 T cells in ankylosing spondylitis. Study-wide points: Disease-linked clones were reportedly significantly enriched in matched ankylosing spondylitis synovial fluid.

J is TRBJ2-5 and V is TRBV10-3; TRBD2 matches at 8 bases. This TCR was sampled from a male donor with ankylosing spondylitis or in good health (not recorded which). The sequenced sample consisted of blood, either unsorted or a sorted T cell fraction (not recorded which). The CDR3 reads CAISGGVQETQYF. The CDR3 DNA reads as TGTGCCATCTCGGGAGGGGTCCAAGAGACCCAGTACTTC.